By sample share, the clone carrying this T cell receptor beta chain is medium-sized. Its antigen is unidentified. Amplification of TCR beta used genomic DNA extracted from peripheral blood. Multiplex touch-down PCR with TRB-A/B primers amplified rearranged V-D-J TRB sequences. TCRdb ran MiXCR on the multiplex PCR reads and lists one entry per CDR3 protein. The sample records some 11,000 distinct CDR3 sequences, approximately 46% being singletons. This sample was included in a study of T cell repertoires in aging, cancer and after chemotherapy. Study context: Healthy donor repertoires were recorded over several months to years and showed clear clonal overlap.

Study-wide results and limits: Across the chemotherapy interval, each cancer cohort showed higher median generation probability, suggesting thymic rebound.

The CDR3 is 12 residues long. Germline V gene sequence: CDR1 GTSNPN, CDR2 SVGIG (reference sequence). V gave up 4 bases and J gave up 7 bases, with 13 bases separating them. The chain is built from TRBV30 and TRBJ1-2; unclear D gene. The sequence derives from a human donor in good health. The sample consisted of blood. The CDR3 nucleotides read TGTGCCTGGATGCGGGGAGTTCGTGGCTACACCTTC. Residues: CAWMRGVRGYTF.